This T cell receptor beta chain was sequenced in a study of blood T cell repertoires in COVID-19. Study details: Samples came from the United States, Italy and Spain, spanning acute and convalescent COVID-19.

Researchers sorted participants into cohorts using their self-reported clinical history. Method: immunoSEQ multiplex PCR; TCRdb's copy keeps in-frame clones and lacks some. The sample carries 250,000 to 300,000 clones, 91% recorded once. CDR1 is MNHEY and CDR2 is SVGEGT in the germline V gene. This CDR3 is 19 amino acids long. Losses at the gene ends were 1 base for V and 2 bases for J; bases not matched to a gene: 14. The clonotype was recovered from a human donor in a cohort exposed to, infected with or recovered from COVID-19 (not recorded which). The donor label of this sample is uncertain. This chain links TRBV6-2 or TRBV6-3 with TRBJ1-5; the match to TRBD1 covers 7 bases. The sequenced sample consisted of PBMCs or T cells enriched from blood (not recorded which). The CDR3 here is CASSYFRDSVIGGNQPQHF. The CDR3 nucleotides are TGTGCCAGCAGTTACTTCCGGGACAGCGTGATAGGGGGCAATCAGCCCCAGCATTTT.